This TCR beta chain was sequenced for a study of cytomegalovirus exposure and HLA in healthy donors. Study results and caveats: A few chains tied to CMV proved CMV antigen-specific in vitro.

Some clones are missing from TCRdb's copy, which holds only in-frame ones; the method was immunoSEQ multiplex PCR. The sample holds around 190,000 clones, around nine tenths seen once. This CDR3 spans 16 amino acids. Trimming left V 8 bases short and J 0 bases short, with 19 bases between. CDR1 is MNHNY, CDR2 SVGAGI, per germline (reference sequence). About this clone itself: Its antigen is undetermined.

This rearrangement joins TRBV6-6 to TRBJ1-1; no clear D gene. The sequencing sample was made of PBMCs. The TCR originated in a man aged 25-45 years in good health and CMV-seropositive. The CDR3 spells CASRSGIPRMNTEAFF. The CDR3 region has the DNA TGTGCCAGCCGCTCAGGCATCCCCCGAATGAACACTGAAGCTTTCTTT.